This T cell receptor (beta chain) was retrieved from a study of blood T cell repertoires in COVID-19. Original methodology: Amplification of reference gene primers was used by the study to estimate nucleated cell counts. Sequencing was performed with immunoSEQ multiplex PCR; in TCRdb, only in-frame clones are kept and a portion is missing. V and J calls and clone size are given by that table; D and trimming were obtained from the DNA. The sample includes about 88,000 clones, under 90% of them seen just once. V was cut by 2 bases and J by 2 bases, with 11 bases left in between. CDR3 size: 15 residues. The germline V gene encodes CDR1 LGHNA and CDR2 YSLEER.

This chain links TRBV4-3 with TRBJ2-3; perhaps TRBD2 as D (5 bases). Sequenced material: peripheral blood. The sequence was collected from a woman aged 70-85 years with acute or convalescent COVID-19. The CDR3 loop is CASSQTGSVTDTQYF. CDR3 sequence (DNA): TGCGCCAGCAGCCAAACGGGGTCCGTCACAGATACGCAGTATTTT.